This T cell receptor beta chain is from a study of blood T cell repertoires in COVID-19 (dated by TCRdb to 2018 to 2020). Regarding the research as a whole: Samples covering the acute and convalescent phases of COVID-19 were provided by collaborators in the United States, Italy and Spain. The material from the prospective study consisted of cDNA or gDNA derived from T cells, B-cell-depleted T cells, or PBMCs. The dataset comprised deeply sampled blood TCRbeta repertoires from subjects exposed to, actively infected with, or recovered from COVID-19. The repertoires were made available in a free public database intended to serve as a resource for research on the immune response to SARS-CoV-2. Samples came from the ongoing ImmuneRACE study (first 160 participants) plus 1,254 subjects from 6 global collaborators. A de-identified subject ID, COVID-19 status, age in years and sex were almost always included in the sample metadata. Where available, HLA class I and class II types were taken from metadata supplied by the sample provider and were not determined by assay-based typing. Results and caveats for the whole study, not just this receptor: The quantity of clinical and demographic metadata differed by source and by participant and was supplied without curation.

Turning to this clone: This receptor's antigen is unknown. No clone much larger than this one lies a single base away; base qualities are absent.

TCRbeta CDR3 regions were amplified from genomic DNA by means of the immunoSEQ Assay, a bias-controlled multiplex PCR. The paper's processing steps were these. The number of nucleated cells in each sample was estimated from the amplification of reference gene primers within the assay. To quantify the absolute abundance of each unique TCRbeta CDR3 rearrangement, sequence reads were collapsed and filtered. For each sample, productive Simpson clonality was calculated by taking the square root of Simpson's diversity index across productive rearrangements. TCRdb holds this immuneACCESS table with in-frame rearrangements only. Some clones are missing; in checked studies, unresolved V genes explain under half, and the rest has no known cause. Clone size and the V and J calls come from that table; the DNA yielded D and trimming. Across this sample there are about 200,000 clones, with less than 85% seen only once. The ten largest clones represent 4.5% to 7% of the sample.

The collaborating institutions used their own protocols to collect whole blood in K2EDTA tubes. For TCRbeta analysis, collaborator samples were shipped as frozen whole blood, as isolated PBMCs, or as DNA extracted from either sample type. Between the V and J ends, shortened by 10 bases and 1 base respectively, the junction contains 15 bases. CDR1 LNHDA and CDR2 SQIVND are derived from the germline V gene (reference sequence). Inclusive of the bounding cysteine and phenylalanine, the CDR3 is 14 residues long. Only the CDR3 DNA stays, 42 bases, in frame from base 1. The sequenced material came from peripheral blood. The sequence joins TRBV19 to TRBJ2-3; the best D guess is TRBD2, with 6 bases matching. This receptor was obtained from a woman aged 70-85 years with acute or convalescent COVID-19. The sequenced DNA is TGTGCCACCTCCGGGACTCTACGCACAGATACGCAGTATTTT. Its coded protein is CATSGTLRTDTQYF.